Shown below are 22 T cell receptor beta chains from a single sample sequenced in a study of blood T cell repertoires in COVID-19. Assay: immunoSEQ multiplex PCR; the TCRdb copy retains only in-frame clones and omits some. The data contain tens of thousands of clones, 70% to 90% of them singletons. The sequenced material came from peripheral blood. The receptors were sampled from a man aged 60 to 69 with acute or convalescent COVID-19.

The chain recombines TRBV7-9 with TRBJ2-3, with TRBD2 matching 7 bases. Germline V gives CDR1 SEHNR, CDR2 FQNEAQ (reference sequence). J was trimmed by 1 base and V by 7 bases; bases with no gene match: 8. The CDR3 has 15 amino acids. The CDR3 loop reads CASTPRAGGTDTQYF. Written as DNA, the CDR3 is TGTGCCAGCACCCCCCGGGCGGGAGGCACAGATACGCAGTATTTT.

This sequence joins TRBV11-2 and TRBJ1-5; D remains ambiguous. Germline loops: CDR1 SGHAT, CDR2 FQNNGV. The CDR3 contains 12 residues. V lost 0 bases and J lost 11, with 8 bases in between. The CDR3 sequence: CASSLDGRTQHF. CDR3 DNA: TGTGCCAGCAGCTTAGATGGGAGGACCCAGCATTTT.

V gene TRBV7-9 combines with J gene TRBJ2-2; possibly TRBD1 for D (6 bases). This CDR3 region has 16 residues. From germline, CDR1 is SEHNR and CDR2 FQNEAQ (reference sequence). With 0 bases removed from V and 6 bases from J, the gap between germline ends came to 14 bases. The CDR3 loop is CASSLAAGVVPGELFF. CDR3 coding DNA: TGTGCCAGCAGCTTAGCTGCAGGGGTGGTTCCCGGGGAGCTGTTTTTT.

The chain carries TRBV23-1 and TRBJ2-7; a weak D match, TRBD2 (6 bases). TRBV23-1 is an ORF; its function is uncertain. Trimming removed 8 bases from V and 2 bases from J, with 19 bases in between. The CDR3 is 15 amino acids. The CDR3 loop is CASPPGGTNAYEQYF. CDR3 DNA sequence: TGCGCCAGCCCCCCCGGGGGAACTAACGCCTACGAGCAGTACTTC.

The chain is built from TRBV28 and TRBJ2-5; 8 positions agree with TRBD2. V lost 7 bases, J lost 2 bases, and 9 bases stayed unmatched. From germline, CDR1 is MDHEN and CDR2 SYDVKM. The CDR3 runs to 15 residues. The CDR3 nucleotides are TGTGCCAGCAAGGGCGTGCGGGGGGTACAAGAGACCCAGTACTTC. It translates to CASKGVRGVQETQYF.

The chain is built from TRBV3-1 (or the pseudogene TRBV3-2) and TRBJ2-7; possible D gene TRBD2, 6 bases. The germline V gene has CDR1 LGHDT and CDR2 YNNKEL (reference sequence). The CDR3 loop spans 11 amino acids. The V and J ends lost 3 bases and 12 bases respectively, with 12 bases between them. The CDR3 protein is CASSQQGTLYF. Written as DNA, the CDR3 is TGTGCCAGCAGCCAGCAAGGGACTTTGTACTTC.

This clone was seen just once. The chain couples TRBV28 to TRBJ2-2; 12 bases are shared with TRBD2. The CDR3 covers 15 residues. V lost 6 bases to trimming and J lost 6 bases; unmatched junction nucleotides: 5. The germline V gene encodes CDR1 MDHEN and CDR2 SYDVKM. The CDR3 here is CASRLAGGGSGELFF. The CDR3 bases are TGTGCCAGCAGACTAGCGGGAGGAGGTTCCGGGGAGCTGTTTTTT.

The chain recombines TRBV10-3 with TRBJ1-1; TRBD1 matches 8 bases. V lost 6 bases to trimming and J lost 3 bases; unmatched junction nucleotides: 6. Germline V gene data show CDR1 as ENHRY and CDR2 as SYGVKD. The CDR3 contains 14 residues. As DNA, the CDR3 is TGTGCCATCAGCCTGGACAGGGAGGACACTGAAGCTTTCTTT. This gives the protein CAISLDREDTEAFF.

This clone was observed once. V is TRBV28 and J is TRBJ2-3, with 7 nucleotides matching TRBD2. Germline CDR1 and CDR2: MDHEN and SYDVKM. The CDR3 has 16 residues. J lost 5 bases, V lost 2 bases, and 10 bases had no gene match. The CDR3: CASSLEIAGGGDTQYF. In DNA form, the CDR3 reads TGTGCCAGCAGTTTAGAAATAGCGGGCGGTGGAGATACGCAGTATTTT.

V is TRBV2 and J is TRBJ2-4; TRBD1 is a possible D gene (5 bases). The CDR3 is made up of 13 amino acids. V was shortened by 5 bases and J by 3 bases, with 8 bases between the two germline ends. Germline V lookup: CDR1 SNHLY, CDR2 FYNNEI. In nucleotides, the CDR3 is TGTGCCAGCAGTCAGGGTATCAAAAACATTCAGTACTTC. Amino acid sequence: CASSQGIKNIQYF.

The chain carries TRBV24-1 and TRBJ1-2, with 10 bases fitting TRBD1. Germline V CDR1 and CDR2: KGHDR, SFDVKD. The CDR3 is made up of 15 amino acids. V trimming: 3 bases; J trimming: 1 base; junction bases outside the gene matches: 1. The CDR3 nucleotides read TGTGCCACCAGTGATGGGACAGGGGTTAACTATGGCTACACCTTC. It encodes CATSDGTGVNYGYTF.

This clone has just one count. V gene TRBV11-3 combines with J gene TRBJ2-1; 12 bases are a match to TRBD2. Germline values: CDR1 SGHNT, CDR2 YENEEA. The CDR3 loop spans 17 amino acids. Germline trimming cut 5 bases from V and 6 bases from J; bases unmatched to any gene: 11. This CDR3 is CASSPQPPGLAGNEQFF. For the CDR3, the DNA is TGTGCCAGCAGCCCCCAACCCCCGGGACTAGCGGGCAATGAGCAGTTCTTC. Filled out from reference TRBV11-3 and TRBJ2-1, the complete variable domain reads EAGVVQSPRYKIIEKKQPVAFWCNPISGHNTLYWYLQNLGQGPELLIRYENEEAVDDSQLPKDRFSAERLKGVDSTLKIQPAELGDSAVYLCASSPQPPGLAGNEQFFGPGTRLTVL.

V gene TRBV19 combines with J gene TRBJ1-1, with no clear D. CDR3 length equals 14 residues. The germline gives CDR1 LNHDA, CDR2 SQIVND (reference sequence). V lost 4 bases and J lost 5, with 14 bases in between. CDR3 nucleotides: TGTGCCAGTAGTAGAGACGCCTACCTGACTGAAGCTTTCTTT. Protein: CASSRDAYLTEAFF.

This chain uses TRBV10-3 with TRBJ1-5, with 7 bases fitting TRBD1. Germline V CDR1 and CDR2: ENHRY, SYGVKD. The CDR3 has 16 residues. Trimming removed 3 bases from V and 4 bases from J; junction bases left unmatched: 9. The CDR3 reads CAISESDRLSNQPQHF. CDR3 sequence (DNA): TGTGCCATCAGTGAATCGGACAGGCTGTCTAATCAGCCCCAGCATTTT.

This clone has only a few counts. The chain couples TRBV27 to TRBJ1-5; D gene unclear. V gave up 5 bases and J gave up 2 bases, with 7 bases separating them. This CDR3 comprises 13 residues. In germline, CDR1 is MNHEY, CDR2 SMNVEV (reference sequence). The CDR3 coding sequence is TGTGCCAGCAGTCTGCAGGGCAATCAGCCCCAGCATTTT. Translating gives CASSLQGNQPQHF.

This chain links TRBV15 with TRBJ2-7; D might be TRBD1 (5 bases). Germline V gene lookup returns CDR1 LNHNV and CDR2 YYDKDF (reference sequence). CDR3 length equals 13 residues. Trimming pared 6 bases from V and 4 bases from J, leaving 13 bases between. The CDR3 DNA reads TGTGCCACCAGTATTCAGGGTGGTTACGAGCAGTACTTC. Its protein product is CATSIQGGYEQYF.

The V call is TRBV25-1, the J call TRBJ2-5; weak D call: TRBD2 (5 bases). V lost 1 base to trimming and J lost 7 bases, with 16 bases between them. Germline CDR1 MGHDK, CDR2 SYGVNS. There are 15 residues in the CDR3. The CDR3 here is CASSELIGGPGTQYF. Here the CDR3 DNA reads TGTGCCAGCAGTGAATTAATCGGAGGACCCGGGACCCAGTACTTC.

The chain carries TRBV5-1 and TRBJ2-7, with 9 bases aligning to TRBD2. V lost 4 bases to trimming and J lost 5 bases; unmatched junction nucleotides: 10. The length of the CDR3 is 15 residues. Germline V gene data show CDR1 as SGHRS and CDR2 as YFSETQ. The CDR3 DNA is TGCGCCAGCAGCAGGGAGGCGGGAGGGCCCCACGAGCAGTACTTC. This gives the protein CASSREAGGPHEQYF.

This chain's CDR3 is CASSISWSSYNSPLHF. DNA for the CDR3: TGTGCCAGTAGTATCTCCTGGAGCTCCTATAATTCACCCCTCCACTTT. The V call is TRBV19, the J call TRBJ1-6; D ambiguous. V was trimmed by 3 bases and J by 0 bases, leaving 9 bases between them. The CDR3 spans 16 residues. CDR1 and CDR2 from the germline V gene are LNHDA and SQIVND (reference sequence).

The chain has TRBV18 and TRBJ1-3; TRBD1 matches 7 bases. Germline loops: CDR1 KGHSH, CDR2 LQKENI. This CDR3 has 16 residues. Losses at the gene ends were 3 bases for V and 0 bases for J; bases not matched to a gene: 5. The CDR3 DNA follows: TGTGCCAGCTCACCTTTGGGACAGACCTCTGGAAACACCATATATTTT. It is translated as CASSPLGQTSGNTIYF.

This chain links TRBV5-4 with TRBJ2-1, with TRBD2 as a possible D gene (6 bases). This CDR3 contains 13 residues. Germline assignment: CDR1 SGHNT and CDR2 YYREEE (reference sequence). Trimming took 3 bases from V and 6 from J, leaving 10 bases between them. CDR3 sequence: CASSWGLFNEQFF. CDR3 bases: TGTGCCAGCAGCTGGGGACTGTTCAATGAGCAGTTCTTC.

The CDR3 coding sequence is TGTGCCAGCAGTTACGTGCCCCAGGGGCATAACTATGGCTACACCTTC. Its translation: CASSYVPQGHNYGYTF. The chain couples TRBV6-5 to TRBJ1-2; perhaps TRBD1 as D (6 bases). V was pared by 2 bases and J by 1 base, with 14 bases between. Per the germline V gene, CDR1 is MNHEY and CDR2 is SVGAGI. This CDR3 has 16 amino acids.